Only one count was recorded for the clone carrying this T cell receptor (beta chain). The entry originates in a study of lymphopenia after photon versus proton radiotherapy. The CDR3 is made up of 14 amino acids. CDR1 LNHDA and CDR2 SQIVND come from the germline V gene (reference sequence). Produced via immunoSEQ multiplex PCR; TCRdb's table is partial and in-frame only. The table records about 65,000 clones, over 70% of them present only once. This clonotype originated in a man older than 75 with esophageal cancer. The sequencing here drew on peripheral blood, taken from a patient treated with proton-based radiotherapy. The genes are TRBV19 and TRBJ2-5; D is ambiguous. The J call may be wrong; the DNA end is better matched by TRBJ2-7. The CDR3 reads CASSIGWQTGEQYF. Here the CDR3 DNA reads TGTGCCAGTAGTATTGGGTGGCAAACGGGCGAGCAGTACTTC.